These T cell receptor beta chains were read from a single sample in a study of response to subunit inactivated influenza vaccine. TCRdb re-analysed the RT-PCR reads in MiXCR, keeping a single row per CDR3 protein. The table has about 700,000 distinct CDR3 sequences, roughly 14% seen once. The sequences come from PBMCs from blood, collected less than 15 days before vaccination. The receptors were sampled from a man in his fifties or sixties who received an inactivated influenza vaccine. Both conserved end residues are part of each CDR3. A D gene is named only where the DNA matches it firmly. Only some rows state a clone size, as once, few, many or a class for expanded clones.

D	V	J	size	length	CDR3	DNA
.	TRBV12-3/TRBV12-4	TRBJ2-3	many	14	CASSLQGGTDTQYF	TGTGCCAGCAGTTTACAGGGCGGCACAGATACGCAGTATTTT
.	TRBV5-1	TRBJ1-1	few	15	CASSLNSLQSPEAFF	TGCGCCAGCAGCTTGAATTCTTTACAGAGCCCTGAAGCTTTCTTT
TRBD2	TRBV19	TRBJ2-1	few	17	CASSIDRSSGTYNEQFF	TGTGCCAGTAGTATAGATAGGTCTAGCGGGACTTACAATGAGCAGTTCTTC
TRBD2	TRBV27	TRBJ2-3	few	19	CASSLKGLAGGWSIDTQYF	TGTGCCAGCAGTTTAAAGGGACTAGCGGGGGGGTGGTCGATAGATACGCAGTATTTT
TRBD2	TRBV4-3	TRBJ2-1	few	17	CASSQEGIVAGVSHQFF	TGCGCCAGCAGCCAAGAAGGGATTGTAGCGGGAGTAAGCCATCAGTTCTTC
TRBD2	TRBV28	TRBJ2-7	.	15	CASSLWASGRREQYF	TGTGCCAGCAGTTTGTGGGCTAGCGGGAGACGGGAGCAGTACTTC
.	TRBV7-2	TRBJ1-2	few	13	CASSLGLKYGYTF	TGTGCCAGCAGCTTAGGACTGAAGTATGGCTACACCTTC
TRBD2	TRBV5-6	TRBJ2-2	few	18	CASSSNFGLAGGAGELFF	TGTGCCAGCAGCTCTAACTTCGGACTAGCGGGGGGTGCCGGGGAGCTGTTTTTT
.	TRBV6-5	TRBJ1-6	.	15	CASSYRGQGNSPLHF	TGTGCCAGCAGTTACCGCGGGCAGGGAAATTCACCCCTCCACTTT
TRBD1	TRBV4-3	TRBJ2-5	few	15	CASSQEAQGAQTQYF	TGCGCCAGCAGCCAAGAAGCCCAGGGGGCCCAGACCCAGTACTTC
TRBD1	TRBV9	TRBJ2-1	.	15	CASSVGGTGINEQFF	TGTGCCAGCAGCGTAGGAGGGACAGGGATAAATGAGCAGTTCTTC
.	TRBV7-6	TRBJ2-3	few	14	CASSLVSLPDTQYF	TGTGCCAGCAGCTTAGTGTCCCTCCCAGATACGCAGTATTTT
.	TRBV11-1	TRBJ2-6	.	18	CASSLNGQLNSGANVLTF	TGTGCCAGCAGCTTAAATGGACAGCTCAACTCTGGGGCCAACGTCCTGACTTTC
.	TRBV28	TRBJ2-1	.	14	CASSSTSWNNEQFF	TGTGCCAGCAGTTCCACCTCTTGGAACAATGAGCAGTTCTTC
.	TRBV5-1	TRBJ1-1	many	14	CASSLTAMNTEAFF	TGCGCCAGCAGCCTGACAGCAATGAACACTGAAGCTTTCTTT
TRBD1	TRBV5-5	TRBJ1-5	few	16	CASSLVRQGAGQPQHF	TGTGCCAGCAGCTTGGTTAGACAGGGGGCAGGTCAGCCCCAGCATTTT
.	TRBV7-6	TRBJ1-5	.	15	CASSLAPGEGQPKHF	TGTGCCAGCAGCTTAGCCCCGGGGGAAGGGCAGCCCAAGCATTTT
.	TRBV20-1	TRBJ2-7	few	13	CSALQGASYEQYF	TGCAGTGCCCTCCAGGGTGCTTCCTACGAGCAGTACTTC
.	TRBV18	TRBJ2-7	once	13	CASSAGQGHEQYF	TGTGCCAGCTCAGCCGGGCAGGGCCACGAGCAGTACTTC
TRBD2	TRBV12-5	TRBJ2-3	few	16	CASGLTSGGDPDTQYF	TGTGCTAGTGGTTTGACTAGCGGGGGGGACCCAGATACGCAGTATTTT
TRBD1	TRBV27	TRBJ1-2	.	14	CASRRDSTNYGYTF	TGTGCCAGCAGAAGGGACAGTACTAACTATGGCTACACCTTC
.	TRBV7-2	TRBJ2-3	.	14	CASSSWGHTDTQYF	TGTGCCAGCAGCTCGTGGGGACACACAGATACGCAGTATTTT
.	TRBV5-1	TRBJ2-7	.	13	CASSGTPGDEQYF	TGCGCCAGCAGCGGAACCCCAGGGGACGAGCAGTACTTC
.	TRBV6-5	TRBJ2-1	few	13	CASSYIGSNEQFF	TGTGCCAGCAGTTACATAGGATCTAATGAGCAGTTCTTC
.	TRBV2	TRBJ1-5	few	15	CASSEIGAGNQPQHF	TGTGCCAGCAGTGAGATTGGGGCGGGAAATCAGCCCCAGCATTTT
.	TRBV12-3/TRBV12-4	TRBJ2-1	few	16	CASTHRQTSSYNEQFF	TGTGCCAGCACTCATAGACAGACTAGCTCCTACAATGAGCAGTTCTTC
TRBD1	TRBV29-1	TRBJ1-2	few	14	CSVRPTGGNYGYTF	TGCAGCGTGAGGCCGACAGGGGGCAACTATGGCTACACCTTC